One and the same sample provided the 28 T cell receptor beta chains below, sequenced in a study of T cells in Graves' hyperthyroidism and ophthalmopathy. TCR beta CDR3 region amplification was performed from RNA transcripts. An initial round of RT-PCR targeting the TCR CDR3 relied on the HTBI primer set. TCRdb reprocessed the multiplex PCR reads with MiXCR, giving one entry per CDR3 protein. This table holds a few hundred thousand distinct CDR3 sequences, 15% to 19% found once. Sequencing was performed on blood. These receptors all come from a woman in her twenties or thirties with Graves' hyperthyroidism.

To note about this clonotype: This may be a read error, as it is one base from a much larger clone. The chain combines TRBV12-3 or TRBV12-4 with TRBJ2-1, with 9 bases aligning to TRBD2. This CDR3 comprises 16 residues. The trim removed 5 bases at V and 4 bases at J, leaving 9 bases unmatched. The CDR3 DNA sequence: TGTGCCAGCAGTCACGGGGCTAGCGGGATTTACAATGAGCAGTTCTTC. The encoded protein is CASSHGASGIYNEQFF.

DNA of the CDR3: TGTGCCATCAGGTCCGACAGAGAAGTACAGTTCTTC. Residues: CAIRSDREVQFF. The J gene is TRBJ2-1, the V gene TRBV10-3; a weak D match, TRBD1 (5 bases). V gave up 6 bases and J gave up 13 bases, with 16 bases separating them. This CDR3 comprises 12 residues. Germline-derived CDR1 and CDR2 are ENHRY and SYGVKD.

This clonotype was picked up a small number of times. This chain connects TRBV6-1 to TRBJ2-2; no clear D gene. The germline gives CDR1 MNHNS, CDR2 SASEGT. The CDR3 is 12 residues long. The V end was cut by 4 bases, the J end by 13 bases, with 13 bases between. The CDR3 DNA reads TGTGCCAGCAGTGCTCCCGGGTCTACGCTGTTTTTT. Its protein is CASSAPGSTLFF.

This clonotype occurred many times. The chain combines TRBV18 with TRBJ2-3; D is unclear. Trimming cost V 1 base and J 5 bases, with 7 bases left between them. This CDR3 contains 13 residues. Germline loops: CDR1 KGHSH, CDR2 LQKENI. CDR3 amino acids: CASSPRHEDTQYF. DNA of the CDR3: TGTGCCAGCTCACCACGTCATGAAGATACGCAGTATTTT.

In its sample, this clonotype was seen a few times. This chain links TRBV6-1 with TRBJ1-2; 9 nucleotides match TRBD1. The CDR3 runs to 14 residues. With V trimmed by 2 bases and J by 8 bases, 6 bases remained unmatched. Looked up from germline, CDR1 is MNHNS and CDR2 is SASEGT. CDR3 loop: CASSELKTGGGYTF. The CDR3 region has the DNA TGTGCCAGCAGTGAACTAAAGACAGGGGGAGGCTACACCTTC.

This clonotype appeared many times. The CDR3 spells CASSPQGDGSYEQYF. CDR3 DNA sequence: TGTGCCAGCTCACCACAAGGGGACGGCTCCTACGAGCAGTACTTC. The chain employs TRBV18 and TRBJ2-7; D is perhaps TRBD1 or TRBD2 (5 bases each). V lost 1 base to trimming and J lost 0 bases, with 10 bases between them. Germline CDR1 KGHSH, CDR2 LQKENI. The CDR3 sequence is 15 residues long. The whole variable domain, remainder taken from reference TRBV18 and TRBJ2-7, is NAGVMQNPRHLVRRRGQEARLRCSPMKGHSHVYWYRQLPEEGLKFMVYLQKENIIDESGMPKERFSAEFPKEGPSILRIQQVVRGDSAAYFCASSPQGDGSYEQYFGPGTRLTVT.

This clonotype was seen many times. The chain combines TRBV6-2 or TRBV6-3 with TRBJ2-3; 7 nucleotides line up with TRBD2. After removal of 6 bases from V and 3 bases from J, the junction contained 9 bases not matched to a gene. This CDR3 has 15 amino acids. Germline V gives CDR1 MNHEY, CDR2 SVGEGT. The CDR3: CASSARGSRTDTQYF. The CDR3 DNA is TGTGCCAGCAGCGCGCGGGGGAGCCGTACAGATACGCAGTATTTT.

This clonotype has at least ten counts. The chain has TRBV6-1 and TRBJ2-2; no clear D gene. V lost 5 bases, J lost 6 bases, and 4 bases lay in between. Germline V gene sequence: CDR1 MNHNS, CDR2 SASEGT. CDR3 length: 11 amino acids. The CDR3 region is CASSRPGELFF. CDR3 nucleotide sequence: TGTGCCAGCAGTCGCCCCGGGGAGCTGTTTTTT.

As regards this clonotype: A much larger clone differs by one base, so this may be a read error. J is TRBJ2-3 and V is TRBV29-1; D remains ambiguous. CDR3 size: 13 residues. The germline CDR1 and CDR2 sequences are SQVTM and ANQGSEA. Between the trimmed V and J ends, which lost 8 bases and 2 bases, there was a span of 14 bases. CDR3: CSSLPTYTDTQYF. The CDR3 region has the DNA TGCAGCTCATTACCGACGTACACAGATACGCAGTATTTT.

At least ten counts were recorded for this clonotype. V gene TRBV7-8 combines with J gene TRBJ2-1, with 11 bases matching TRBD1. The CDR3 is 16 residues long. Unmatched junction bases numbered 4, after V lost 1 base and J lost 5 bases. Per the germline V gene, CDR1 is SGHVS and CDR2 is FQNEAQ. As DNA, the CDR3 is TGTGCCAGCAGCTTAGGGACAGGGGGCGTGAACAATGAGCAGTTCTTC. It codes for CASSLGTGGVNNEQFF. Filled out from reference TRBV7-8 and TRBJ2-1, the complete variable domain reads GAGVSQSPRYKVAKRGQDVALRCDPISGHVSLFWYQQALGQGPEFLTYFQNEAQLDKSGLPSDRFFAERPEGSVSTLKIQRTQQEDSAVYLCASSLGTGGVNNEQFFGPGTRLTVL.

V and J are TRBV5-1 and TRBJ2-5; D remains ambiguous. Trimming stripped 2 bases from V and 2 bases from J, with 10 bases between. CDR1 and CDR2 (germline): SGHRS, YFSETQ. The CDR3 totals 14 residues. CDR3 protein: CASSLVRLQETQYF. The CDR3 region has the DNA TGCGCCAGCAGCTTAGTAAGGCTGCAAGAGACCCAGTACTTC.

This clonotype has a count of ten or more. This rearrangement joins TRBV3-1 to TRBJ2-1; no clear D gene. There are 13 residues in the CDR3. Germline CDR1 reads LGHDT; CDR2 reads YNNKEL (reference sequence). Trimming took off 1 base at V and 3 bases at J, with 4 bases between the two ends. This chain's CDR3 is CASSQGLYNEQFF. Here the CDR3 DNA reads TGTGCCAGCAGCCAAGGGCTCTACAATGAGCAGTTCTTC.

The J gene is TRBJ2-5, the V gene TRBV9; the D call may be TRBD1 or TRBD2 (5 bases each). Looked up from germline, CDR1 is SGDLS and CDR2 is YYNGEE. Trimming stripped 7 bases from V and 3 bases from J, with 13 bases between. The CDR3 spans 13 residues. CDR3 residues: CASQGTDKETQYF. Here the CDR3 DNA reads TGTGCCAGCCAAGGGACGGACAAAGAGACCCAGTACTTC. Full variable domain (outside the CDR3, taken from reference TRBV9 and TRBJ2-5): DSGVTQTPKHLITATGQRVTLRCSPRSGDLSVYWYQQSLDQGLQFLIQYYNGEERAKGNILERFSAQQFPDLHSELNLSSLELGDSALYFCASQGTDKETQYFGPGTRLLVL.

The chain combines TRBV5-5 with TRBJ2-5, with 7 bases fitting TRBD1. Germline CDR1 SGHKS, CDR2 YYEKEE (reference sequence). Unmatched junction bases numbered 19, after V lost 4 bases and J lost 13 bases. This CDR3 region has 15 residues. CDR3 region: CASSPPDRDRYVRYF. CDR3 bases: TGTGCCAGCAGCCCACCCGACAGGGATAGGTATGTTCGGTACTTC.

This clonotype was detected many times. This chain connects TRBV18 to TRBJ2-1; D uncertain. V lost 3 bases and J lost 9, with 9 bases in between. Germline loops: CDR1 KGHSH, CDR2 LQKENI. The CDR3 is 12 residues long. The CDR3 loop reads CASSPAAGEQFF. CDR3 bases: TGTGCCAGCTCACCCGCCGCCGGTGAGCAGTTCTTC.

CDR3 residues: CASRGAGSSYNEQFF. The CDR3 DNA reads TGTGCCAGCAGAGGAGCGGGAAGCTCCTACAATGAGCAGTTCTTC. J is TRBJ2-1 and V is TRBV6-1; TRBD2 matches at 7 bases. CDR1 is MNHNS and CDR2 is SASEGT in the germline V gene. This CDR3 is built from 15 residues. V lost 6 bases, J lost 0 bases, and 5 bases stayed unmatched.

This clonotype was seen a handful of times. A single base separates this from a much larger clone, so it may be a read error. This sequence joins TRBV2 and TRBJ2-2; D unresolved. Germline lookup yields CDR1 SNHLY and CDR2 FYNNEI. The CDR3 extends over 14 amino acids. V lost 5 bases and J 9 bases, leaving 16 bases between the germline ends. CDR3 region: CASSFRTAARELFF. CDR3 in DNA: TGTGCCAGCAGTTTTCGGACCGCCGCGCGGGAGCTGTTTTTT.

The sample holds a few counts of this clonotype. The rearrangement joins TRBV6-2 or TRBV6-3 to TRBJ1-1; D is perhaps TRBD1 (5 bases). The CDR3 is made up of 10 amino acids. The V and J ends lost 6 bases and 11 bases respectively, with 10 bases between them. Germline CDR1 reads MNHEY; CDR2 reads SVGEGT. CDR3 bases: TGTGCCAGCAGCTATGGGGGGGCTTTCTTT. Residues: CASSYGGAFF.

V is TRBV29-1 and J is TRBJ1-2; D not resolved. V lost 6 bases and J lost 1, with 15 bases in between. The CDR3 is 14 residues long. CDR1 SQVTM and CDR2 ANQGSEA come from the germline V gene. The CDR3 here is CSVRSQVYNYGYTF. The CDR3 region has the DNA TGCAGCGTCCGATCCCAGGTTTATAACTATGGCTACACCTTC.

This clonotype was observed a few times. The chain carries TRBV12-5 and TRBJ2-1; no clear D. Germline V gives CDR1 LGHNT, CDR2 FRNRAP. V lost 2 bases, J lost 4 bases, and 9 bases lay in between. This CDR3 has 14 residues. The CDR3 loop is CASGLTGLYNEQFF. As DNA, the CDR3 is TGTGCTAGTGGTTTGACTGGCCTTTACAATGAGCAGTTCTTC.

Only a few counts were recorded for this clonotype. The chain uses TRBV24-1 and TRBJ2-1; D is possibly TRBD2 (5 bases). CDR1 is KGHDR and CDR2 is SFDVKD in the germline V gene. The CDR3 is made up of 12 amino acids. Trimming shortened V by 9 bases and J by 5 bases, and 10 bases separated the two germline ends. The CDR3 DNA is TGTGCCACCCGAGGGAGCCACAATGAGCAGTTCTTC. It translates to CATRGSHNEQFF.

This clonotype was seen at least ten times. V gene TRBV6-2 or TRBV6-3 combines with J gene TRBJ2-7, with a possible D match to TRBD1 (6 bases). V was trimmed by 2 bases and J by 3 bases, leaving 14 bases between them. Germline lookup yields CDR1 MNHEY and CDR2 SVGEGT. The CDR3 totals 15 residues. The CDR3 reads CASSYEQGINYEQYF. CDR3 coding DNA: TGTGCCAGCAGTTACGAACAGGGTATCAACTACGAGCAGTACTTC.

This clonotype was picked up many times. The CDR3 protein is CASTSESYEQYF. CDR3 nucleotide sequence: TGTGCCAGTACAAGCGAGAGCTACGAGCAGTACTTC. The V gene is TRBV2, the J gene TRBJ2-7; no reliable D call. Per the germline V gene, CDR1 is SNHLY and CDR2 is FYNNEI. V was clipped by 9 bases and J by 3 bases, with 12 bases between them. This CDR3 has 12 residues. Variable domain in full (rest from reference TRBV2 and TRBJ2-7): EPEVTQTPSHQVTQMGQEVILRCVPISNHLYFYWYRQILGQKVEFLVSFYNNEISEKSEIFDDQFSVERPDGSNFTLKIRSTKLEDSAMYFCASTSESYEQYFGPGTRLTVT.

This clonotype was found a few times. The chain recombines TRBV6-1 with TRBJ2-3, with no clear D. Trimming took off 3 bases at V and 3 bases at J, with 13 bases between the two ends. The CDR3 runs 15 residues. Germline V CDR1 and CDR2: MNHNS, SASEGT. The CDR3 DNA follows: TGTGCCAGCAGTGATACAGTGTTTGTGACAGATACGCAGTATTTT. Amino acid sequence: CASSDTVFVTDTQYF.

This clonotype was detected many times. The chain combines TRBV20-1 with TRBJ2-7, with no clear D. This CDR3 is 11 amino acids long. The germline CDR1 and CDR2 sequences are DFQATT and SNEGSKA (reference sequence). The germline V and J ends were trimmed by 2 bases and 4 bases, with 6 bases remaining between them. For the CDR3, the DNA is TGCAGTGCTAGACTAGGGTACGAGCAGTACTTC. As protein: CSARLGYEQYF.

This clonotype was counted ten times or more. The CDR3 DNA is TGTGCCAGCAGCCTGAGGCCGGTAAGCTCCTACAATGAGCAGTTCTTC. The encoded protein is CASSLRPVSSYNEQFF. V gene TRBV7-2 combines with J gene TRBJ2-1; D gene uncertain. Germline V gene sequence: CDR1 SGHTA, CDR2 FQGNSA. V was trimmed by 5 bases and J by 0 bases, leaving 14 bases between them. The CDR3 has 16 amino acids.

This clonotype has at least ten counts. The chain carries TRBV2 and TRBJ2-1, with TRBD1 identical over 8 bases. CDR1 is SNHLY and CDR2 is FYNNEI in the germline V gene. J was trimmed by 4 bases and V by 7 bases; bases with no gene match: 12. The CDR3 contains 16 residues. CDR3 protein: CASTKDGGTGYNEQFF. The CDR3 nucleotides are TGTGCCAGCACTAAAGATGGGGGGACAGGATACAATGAGCAGTTCTTC. The full variable domain, in which reference TRBV2 and TRBJ2-1 provide the parts outside the CDR3, is EPEVTQTPSHQVTQMGQEVILRCVPISNHLYFYWYRQILGQKVEFLVSFYNNEISEKSEIFDDQFSVERPDGSNFTLKIRSTKLEDSAMYFCASTKDGGTGYNEQFFGPGTRLTVL.

The rearrangement links TRBV6-2 or TRBV6-3 to TRBJ1-5, with D unclear. The CDR3 runs to 14 residues. V dropped 6 bases and J dropped 1 base, with 10 bases sitting between them. The germline CDR1 and CDR2 sequences are MNHEY and SVGEGT. The CDR3 coding sequence is TGTGCCAGCAGCGGCATTGGGAGCAATCAGCCCCAGCATTTT. Protein sequence: CASSGIGSNQPQHF.